The 32 T cell receptor beta chains below were found in one sample sequenced in a study of molecular identifiers for immune sequencing clone quantification. TCRdb re-called the PCR reads through MiXCR, storing one row per CDR3 protein. The sample consists of 300,000 to 400,000 distinct CDR3 sequences, about 22% of them appearing once. Sequencing used naive CD8+ T cells from blood, with Jurkat cell RNA spiked in. The subset is: FACS-sorted CD8+CD4-CCR7+CD45RA+ naive T cells. The source is a human donor in good health. Some libraries in this study had Jurkat cell RNA spiked in.

With respect to this clonotype: Since a much larger clone is just one base distant, this may be a read error. This chain connects TRBV28 to TRBJ2-3, with D unresolved. The J call is uncertain, as TRBJ1-5 better fits the DNA end. The CDR3 loop spans 13 amino acids. Germline CDR1 MDHEN, CDR2 SYDVKM. The CDR3 sequence: CASSPWEADTQHF. Written as DNA, the CDR3 is TGTGCCAGCAGCCCCTGGGAGGCAGATACGCAGCATTTT.

This chain joins TRBV7-8 and TRBJ2-3, with 7 bases lining up with TRBD1. The CDR3 length is 16 residues. The V gene end was trimmed by 2 bases and the J gene end by 4 bases; junction bases not matched to a gene: 9. Germline V gene sequence: CDR1 SGHVS, CDR2 FQNEAQ. The CDR3 DNA reads as TGTGCCAGCAGCTTAATAGGACAGGTATACGCAGATACGCAGTATTTT. Protein sequence: CASSLIGQVYADTQYF. The whole variable domain, remainder taken from reference TRBV7-8 and TRBJ2-3, is GAGVSQSPRYKVAKRGQDVALRCDPISGHVSLFWYQQALGQGPEFLTYFQNEAQLDKSGLPSDRFFAERPEGSVSTLKIQRTQQEDSAVYLCASSLIGQVYADTQYFGPGTRLTVL.

As concerns this clonotype: An end of the junction differs from the germline gene, which may be a read error. The V and J genes are TRBV6-2 or TRBV6-3 and TRBJ2-3, with TRBD1 matching 8 bases. The length of the CDR3 is 16 residues. Germline V gene data show CDR1 as MNHEY and CDR2 as SVGEGT. The CDR3 loop is CASSYSYRVGTGTQYF. The CDR3 DNA follows: TGTGCCAGCAGTTACTCGTATCGGGTTGGGACAGGTACGCAGTATTTT.

This clonotype was observed at least ten times. The chain combines TRBV6-5 with TRBJ1-1; weak D call: TRBD1 (5 bases). This CDR3 region has 11 residues. Germline CDR1 reads MNHEY; CDR2 reads SVGAGI. The V end was cut by 6 bases, the J end by 7 bases, with 9 bases between. CDR3 nucleotides: TGTGCCAGCAGAAGTGGGGGTGAAGCTTTCTTT. The encoded protein is CASRSGGEAFF.

Only a few counts were recorded for this clonotype. The rearrangement uses TRBV7-9 and TRBJ1-5, with TRBD1 matching over 8 bases. The CDR3 runs 14 residues. V shed 7 bases, J shed 4 bases, and the junction held 6 bases outside the gene matches. In germline, CDR1 is SEHNR, CDR2 FQNEAQ (reference sequence). This chain's CDR3 is CASTSGGPNQPQHF. In nucleotides, the CDR3 is TGTGCCAGCACTTCAGGGGGCCCAAATCAGCCCCAGCATTTT.

The rearrangement uses TRBV19 and TRBJ2-7; D not certain. Trimming took off 5 bases at V and 0 bases at J, with 17 bases between the two ends. Germline V gene sequence: CDR1 LNHDA, CDR2 SQIVND (reference sequence). This CDR3 region has 16 residues. The CDR3 region is CASSPSAERLSYEQYF. CDR3 DNA sequence: TGTGCCAGTAGTCCCTCGGCTGAACGCCTCTCCTACGAGCAGTACTTC.

The chain has TRBV6-5 and TRBJ2-7; TRBD2 is a possible D gene (5 bases). Germline values: CDR1 MNHEY, CDR2 SVGAGI. The CDR3 is 12 amino acids. The V end lost 6 bases, the J end lost 5 bases, and 11 bases lay between the germline ends. The CDR3 region is CASRSTGDEQYF. As DNA, the CDR3 is TGTGCCAGCAGATCCACCGGGGACGAGCAGTACTTC.

The V and J genes are TRBV19 and TRBJ1-1; 9 nucleotides match TRBD1. CDR1 is LNHDA and CDR2 is SQIVND in the germline V gene (reference sequence). V gave up 3 bases and J gave up 4 bases; unmatched junction bases: 6. The CDR3 covers 15 residues. CDR3 in DNA: TGTGCCAGTAGTATTGGTGACAGGGGGATCACTGAAGCTTTCTTT. Translated, it gives CASSIGDRGITEAFF.

V and J are TRBV27 and TRBJ1-1, with a possible D match to TRBD1 (5 bases). This CDR3 spans 14 amino acids. V was shortened by 3 bases and J by 5 bases, with 13 bases between the two germline ends. Germline V gene sequence: CDR1 MNHEY, CDR2 SMNVEV (reference sequence). CDR3 region: CASSFYGGNTEAFF. The CDR3 nucleotides are TGTGCCAGCAGTTTTTACGGGGGAAATACTGAAGCTTTCTTT.

The chain uses TRBV12-3 or TRBV12-4 and TRBJ1-5; tentatively, D is TRBD1 (5 bases). V was shortened by 3 bases and J by 4 bases, with 10 bases between the two germline ends. The CDR3 runs 14 residues. The DNA for the CDR3 is TGTGCCAGCAGTTTTATAGGGGATAATCAGCCCCAGCATTTT. This encodes CASSFIGDNQPQHF.

A word on this clonotype: One base away lies a much larger clone, so this may be a sequencing read error. This chain uses TRBV28 with TRBJ2-7; the match to TRBD2 covers 14 bases. With 8 bases clipped from V and 7 bases from J, the junction kept 10 bases outside the gene matches. CDR1 and CDR2 from the germline V gene are MDHEN and SYDVKM. The CDR3 runs to 15 residues. CDR3 in amino acids: CASSMTSGRDREQYF. Here the CDR3 DNA reads TGTGCCAGCTCCATGACTAGCGGGAGGGACCGGGAGCAGTACTTC.

A few counts support this clonotype. The chain uses TRBV24-1 and TRBJ2-1; possible D gene TRBD2, 6 bases. CDR3 length equals 14 residues. CDR1 is KGHDR, CDR2 SFDVKD, per germline. Trimming removed 4 bases at V and 4 bases at J, with 10 bases between. DNA of the CDR3: TGTGCCACCAGTGAGGAGGGACTTTACAATGAGCAGTTCTTC. It specifies CATSEEGLYNEQFF.

This clonotype was recorded many times. The chain couples TRBV14 to TRBJ2-1; D unresolved. Germline lookup yields CDR1 SGHDN and CDR2 FVKESK. V was pared by 0 bases and J by 3 bases, with 12 bases between. The CDR3 is 16 residues long. In DNA, the CDR3 is TGTGCCAGCAGCCAAGAACGGTCGGGCCTCTACAATGAGCAGTTCTTC. It translates to CASSQERSGLYNEQFF. Full variable domain (rest looked up from reference TRBV14 and TRBJ2-1): EAGVTQFPSHSVIEKGQTVTLRCDPISGHDNLYWYRRVMGKEIKFLLHFVKESKQDESGMPNNRFLAERTGGTYSTLKVQPAELEDSGVYFCASSQERSGLYNEQFFGPGTRLTVL.

The chain links TRBV19 to TRBJ2-6; no clear D. CDR3 length: 16 amino acids. Germline CDR1 reads LNHDA; CDR2 reads SQIVND (reference sequence). Trimming pared 7 bases from V and 1 base from J, leaving 14 bases between. This CDR3 reads CASKRGYSSGANVLTF. In nucleotides, the CDR3 is TGTGCCAGTAAACGAGGATATTCATCTGGGGCCAACGTCCTGACTTTC. Variable domain in full (rest from reference TRBV19 and TRBJ2-6): DGGITQSPKYLFRKEGQNVTLSCEQNLNHDAMYWYRQDPGQGLRLIYYSQIVNDFQKGDIAEGYSVSREKKESFPLTVTSAQKNPTAFYLCASKRGYSSGANVLTFGAGSRLTVL.

The chain uses TRBV6-5 and TRBJ2-7, with D perhaps matching TRBD2 (7 bases). The V and J ends lost 2 bases and 3 bases respectively, with 11 bases between them. Germline V gene sequence: CDR1 MNHEY, CDR2 SVGAGI. The CDR3 contains 14 residues. As DNA, the CDR3 is TGTGCCAGCAGTTACCGGGGGGCCCACTACGAGCAGTACTTC. It encodes CASSYRGAHYEQYF.

This clonotype came up a few times. The rearrangement joins TRBV12-3 or TRBV12-4 to TRBJ2-7; the match to TRBD2 covers 7 bases. V was pared by 2 bases and J by 4 bases, with 5 bases of the junction left unmatched. The CDR3 is made up of 14 amino acids. CDR3 in DNA: TGTGCCAGCAGTTTATCCGGGGGGAAGTACGAGCAGTACTTC. This codes for CASSLSGGKYEQYF.

The chain combines TRBV6-5 with TRBJ2-5; D not resolved. V was clipped by 5 bases and J by 2 bases, with 15 bases between them. This CDR3 contains 15 residues. Per the germline V gene, CDR1 is MNHEY and CDR2 is SVGAGI. The CDR3 sequence is CASSPTAEPQETQYF. The CDR3 DNA is TGTGCCAGCAGTCCCACGGCGGAGCCACAAGAGACCCAGTACTTC.

As for this clonotype: A single base separates this from a much larger clone, so it may be a read error. CDR3: CACMGTGNNYEQYF. The CDR3 region has the DNA TGTGCCTGTATGGGGACAGGGAATAACTACGAGCAGTACTTC. The rearrangement joins TRBV19 to TRBJ2-7; 9 nucleotides line up with TRBD1. Germline CDR1 reads LNHDA; CDR2 reads SQIVND (reference sequence). Trimming took 11 bases from V and 3 from J; bases not matched to a gene: 11. This CDR3 has 14 residues.

This clonotype was observed a handful of times. The chain has TRBV11-3 and TRBJ2-1; 7 bases map to TRBD2. The length of the CDR3 is 17 residues. The trim removed 4 bases at V and 2 bases at J, leaving 11 bases unmatched. The germline V gene has CDR1 SGHNT and CDR2 YENEEA. CDR3 protein: CASSSENGLVPYNEQFF. The CDR3 DNA sequence: TGTGCCAGCAGCTCTGAAAATGGACTAGTGCCCTACAATGAGCAGTTCTTC. Supplemented by reference TRBV11-3 and TRBJ2-1, the full variable domain reads EAGVVQSPRYKIIEKKQPVAFWCNPISGHNTLYWYLQNLGQGPELLIRYENEEAVDDSQLPKDRFSAERLKGVDSTLKIQPAELGDSAVYLCASSSENGLVPYNEQFFGPGTRLTVL.

This clonotype was counted ten times or more. The CDR3: CASSQWLAVDTQYF. In nucleotides, the CDR3 is TGCGCCAGCAGCCAATGGCTAGCGGTAGATACGCAGTATTTT. This chain uses TRBV4-3 with TRBJ2-3; the match to TRBD2 covers 7 bases. The V segment lost 2 bases and the J segment 5 bases; nucleotides outside the gene matches: 4. Germline V gene sequence: CDR1 LGHNA, CDR2 YSLEER. The CDR3 length is 14 residues.

This clonotype came up a few times. J is TRBJ2-2 and V is TRBV7-3; D not resolved. Germline V gene sequence: CDR1 SGHTA, CDR2 FQGTGA. This CDR3 is built from 14 residues. The V gene lost 0 bases and the J gene lost 11 bases, with 13 bases spanning the gap. The CDR3 region has the DNA TGTGCCAGCAGCTTAACGCTGACTGTCGGAGAGCTGTTTTTT. It yields the protein CASSLTLTVGELFF.

This clonotype was detected only a few times. The chain employs TRBV12-3 or TRBV12-4 and TRBJ2-4; 9 positions match TRBD2. V was pared by 6 bases and J by 12 bases, with 15 bases of the junction left unmatched. CDR3 length: 15 residues. CDR3 protein: CASSISWWGGGDQYF. The CDR3 nucleotides are TGTGCCAGCAGCATCAGTTGGTGGGGCGGGGGGGATCAGTACTTC.

This clonotype was counted ten times or more. The chain is built from TRBV29-1 and TRBJ2-7; perhaps TRBD2 as D (5 bases). Per the germline V gene, CDR1 is SQVTM and CDR2 is ANQGSEA. Trimming left V 6 bases short and J 2 bases short, with 11 bases between. There are 12 residues in the CDR3. The CDR3 nucleotides are TGCAGCGTGGAGGACCGTACCTACGAGCAGTACTTC. This gives the protein CSVEDRTYEQYF.

To note about this clonotype: A clone one base away is much larger, so this may be a read error. The rearrangement joins TRBV29-1 to TRBJ1-1, with D hard to call. The germline gives CDR1 SQVTM, CDR2 ANQGSEA. The CDR3 extends over 11 amino acids. Written as DNA, the CDR3 is TGCAGCGCCTTACTTGGAACTGAAGCTCTCTTT. This encodes CSALLGTEALF.

Worth noting for this clonotype: A much larger clone differs from this one at a single base, so this may be a read error. The rearrangement links TRBV2 to TRBJ1-2; D is unresolved. Germline CDR1 SNHLY, CDR2 FYNNEI. The CDR3 contains 14 residues. The CDR3, as DNA: TGTGCCAGCAGTGACCCTCCAGGTGGCTATGGCTGCACCTTC. This encodes CASSDPPGGYGCTF.

The V and J genes are TRBV7-9 and TRBJ2-2; D perhaps matches TRBD2 (5 bases). This CDR3 contains 14 residues. In germline, CDR1 is SEHNR, CDR2 FQNEAQ (reference sequence). V lost 11 bases, J lost 4 bases, and 17 bases lay in between. The CDR3 DNA reads TGTGCCCGCCGCGCATTCGGGGTCACCGGGGAGCTGTTTTTT. It codes for CARRAFGVTGELFF.

This chain joins TRBV7-2 and TRBJ2-3; TRBD2 agrees at 8 bases. Germline values: CDR1 SGHTA, CDR2 FQGNSA. The V and J ends lost 2 bases and 4 bases, in that order; junction bases with no gene match: 29. This CDR3 has 23 residues. The chain's CDR3 is CASSLPTILAPGGAFRVPDTQYF. The CDR3 DNA is TGTGCCAGCAGCTTACCAACAATCCTTGCCCCCGGGGGGGCGTTTCGAGTTCCAGATACGCAGTATTTT.

This clonotype was seen a handful of times. The rearrangement joins TRBV29-1 to TRBJ2-3; TRBD1 aligns across 7 bases. After removal of 2 bases from V and 0 bases from J, the junction contained 5 bases not matched to a gene. The CDR3 consists of 15 residues. Germline CDR1 SQVTM, CDR2 ANQGSEA. The DNA of the CDR3 is TGCAGCGTTGAACCTAGGGGGCAAAGCACAGATACGCAGTATTTT. Translation gives CSVEPRGQSTDTQYF.

The table lists this clonotype with many counts. The chain is built from TRBV20-1 and TRBJ1-1, with a tentative D call TRBD1 (6 bases). CDR1 DFQATT and CDR2 SNEGSKA come from the germline V gene (reference sequence). This CDR3 has 15 residues. Trimming shortened V by 0 bases and J by 1 base, and 12 bases separated the two germline ends. The CDR3 bases are TGCAGTGCTAGAGATCTCCGGGGGGCGAACACTGAAGCTTTCTTT. Protein sequence: CSARDLRGANTEAFF.

Concerning this clonotype: A much more abundant neighbour one base away suggests this may be a read error. The chain recombines TRBV5-1 with TRBJ2-1; perhaps D is TRBD1 or TRBD2 (5 bases each). This CDR3 contains 15 residues. The V gene's germline CDR1 is SGHRS and CDR2 YFSETQ. Between the trimmed V and J ends, which lost 3 bases and 10 bases, there was a span of 20 bases. The CDR3 is CASSWGKTAPYEQFF. The CDR3 DNA sequence: TGCGCCAGCAGCTGGGGGAAGACAGCCCCCTACGAGCAGTTCTTC. The full variable domain, with the rest looked up from reference TRBV5-1 and TRBJ2-1, is KAGVTQTPRYLIKTRGQQVTLSCSPISGHRSVSWYQQTPGQGLQFLFEYFSETQRNKGNFPGRFSGRQFSNSRSEMNVSTLELGDSALYLCASSWGKTAPYEQFFGPGTRLTVL.

This clonotype has only a few counts. Here the CDR3 reads CASSQDSGGRAYEQYF. CDR3 DNA: TGTGCCAGCAGCCAAGATTCGGGCGGGAGGGCTTACGAGCAGTACTTC. The rearrangement uses TRBV3-1 and TRBJ2-7; 9 nucleotides match TRBD2. Germline values: CDR1 LGHDT, CDR2 YNNKEL (reference sequence). The length of the CDR3 is 16 residues. J was trimmed by 4 bases and V by 0 bases; bases with no gene match: 7.

As concerns this clonotype: Possible read error: a much larger clone is one base away. V and J are TRBV7-9 and TRBJ2-3; the D gene is possibly TRBD2 (5 bases). The CDR3 consists of 14 residues. Germline V gives CDR1 SEHNR, CDR2 FQNEAQ (reference sequence). CDR3 protein: CASSFPPSTDTRYF. In nucleotides, the CDR3 is TGTGCCAGCAGCTTTCCCCCTAGCACAGATACGCGGTATTTT.